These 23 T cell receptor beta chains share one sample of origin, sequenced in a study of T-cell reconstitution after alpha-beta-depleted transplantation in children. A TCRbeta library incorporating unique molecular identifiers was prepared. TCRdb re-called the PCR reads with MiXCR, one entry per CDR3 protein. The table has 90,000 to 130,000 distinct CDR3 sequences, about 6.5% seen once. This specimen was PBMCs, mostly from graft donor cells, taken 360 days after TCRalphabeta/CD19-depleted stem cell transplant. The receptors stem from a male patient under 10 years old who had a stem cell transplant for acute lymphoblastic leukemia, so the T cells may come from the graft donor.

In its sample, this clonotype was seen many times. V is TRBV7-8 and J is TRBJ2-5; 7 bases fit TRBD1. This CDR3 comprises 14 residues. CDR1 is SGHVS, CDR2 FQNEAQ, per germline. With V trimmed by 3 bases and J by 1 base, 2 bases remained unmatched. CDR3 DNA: TGTGCCAGCAGCTTTACAGGGGCCCAAGAGACCCAGTACTTC. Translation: CASSFTGAQETQYF.

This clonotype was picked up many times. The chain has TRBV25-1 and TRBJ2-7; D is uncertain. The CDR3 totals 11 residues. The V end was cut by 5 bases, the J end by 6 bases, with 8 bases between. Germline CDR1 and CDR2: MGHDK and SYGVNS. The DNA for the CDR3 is TGTGCCAGCAGTAAAGGGTCCGAGCAGTACTTC. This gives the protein CASSKGSEQYF.

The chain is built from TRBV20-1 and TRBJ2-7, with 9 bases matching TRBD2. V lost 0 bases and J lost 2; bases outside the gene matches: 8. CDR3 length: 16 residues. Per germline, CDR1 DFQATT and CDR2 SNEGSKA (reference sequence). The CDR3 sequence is CSARDTASGNPYEQYF. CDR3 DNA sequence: TGCAGTGCTAGAGATACGGCTAGCGGGAACCCCTACGAGCAGTACTTC.

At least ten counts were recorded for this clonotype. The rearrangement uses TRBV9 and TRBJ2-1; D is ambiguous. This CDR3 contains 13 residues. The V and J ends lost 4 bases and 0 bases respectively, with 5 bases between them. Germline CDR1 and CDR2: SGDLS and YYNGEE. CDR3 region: CASSPVSYNEQFF. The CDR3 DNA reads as TGTGCCAGCAGCCCCGTCTCCTACAATGAGCAGTTCTTC.

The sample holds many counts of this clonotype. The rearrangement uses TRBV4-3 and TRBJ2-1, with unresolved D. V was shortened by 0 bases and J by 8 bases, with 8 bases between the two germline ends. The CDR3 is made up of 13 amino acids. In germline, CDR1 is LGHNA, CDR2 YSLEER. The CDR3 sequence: CASSQDRDDEQFF. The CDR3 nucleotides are TGCGCCAGCAGCCAAGATAGGGATGATGAGCAGTTCTTC.

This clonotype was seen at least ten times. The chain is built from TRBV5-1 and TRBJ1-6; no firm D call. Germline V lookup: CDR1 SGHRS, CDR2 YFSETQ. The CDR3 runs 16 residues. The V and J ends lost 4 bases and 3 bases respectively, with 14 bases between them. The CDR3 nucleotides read TGCGCCAGCAGCCGCGGACCGGCGGGCTATAATTCACCCCTCCACTTT. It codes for CASSRGPAGYNSPLHF.

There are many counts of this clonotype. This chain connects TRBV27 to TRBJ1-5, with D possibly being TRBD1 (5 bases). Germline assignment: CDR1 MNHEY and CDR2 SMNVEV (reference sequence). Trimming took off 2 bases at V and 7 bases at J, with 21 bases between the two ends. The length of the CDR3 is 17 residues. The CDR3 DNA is TGTGCCAGCAGTTTAATTGGGGGAGACACTTCAGCCCAGCCCCAGCATTTT. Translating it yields CASSLIGGDTSAQPQHF.

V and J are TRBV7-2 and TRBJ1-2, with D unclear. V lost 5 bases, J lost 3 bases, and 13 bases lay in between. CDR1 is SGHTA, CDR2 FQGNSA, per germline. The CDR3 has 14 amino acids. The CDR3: CASSPLPRDYGYTF. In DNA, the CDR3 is TGTGCCAGCAGCCCCCTGCCCAGAGACTATGGCTACACCTTC.

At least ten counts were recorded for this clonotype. The CDR3 is CASRPGLAPNEQFF. The DNA for the CDR3 is TGTGCCAGCAGACCGGGACTAGCGCCCAATGAGCAGTTCTTC. The chain combines TRBV9 with TRBJ2-1, with 10 bases lining up with TRBD2. The germline gives CDR1 SGDLS, CDR2 YYNGEE. CDR3 length: 14 residues. J was trimmed by 6 bases and V by 5 bases; bases with no gene match: 5.

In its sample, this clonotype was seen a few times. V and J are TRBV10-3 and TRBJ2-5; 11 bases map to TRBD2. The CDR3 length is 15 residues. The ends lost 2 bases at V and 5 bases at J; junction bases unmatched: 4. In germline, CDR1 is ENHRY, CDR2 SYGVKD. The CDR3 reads CAISERPSGRETQYF. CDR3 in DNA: TGTGCCATCAGTGAGCGGCCTAGCGGGAGGGAGACCCAGTACTTC.

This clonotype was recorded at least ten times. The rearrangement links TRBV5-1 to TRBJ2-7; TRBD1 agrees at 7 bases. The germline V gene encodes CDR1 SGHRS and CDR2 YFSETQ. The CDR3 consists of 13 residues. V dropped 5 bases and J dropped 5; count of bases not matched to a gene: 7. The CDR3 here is CASSMTGFHEQYF. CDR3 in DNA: TGCGCCAGCAGTATGACAGGGTTCCACGAGCAGTACTTC.

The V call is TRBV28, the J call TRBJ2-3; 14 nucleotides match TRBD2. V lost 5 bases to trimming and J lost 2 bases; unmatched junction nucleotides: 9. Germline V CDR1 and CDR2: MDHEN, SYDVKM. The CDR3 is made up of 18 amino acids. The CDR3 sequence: CASSLGLAGGSYTDTQYF. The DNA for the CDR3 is TGTGCCAGCAGTCTCGGACTAGCGGGGGGATCTTACACAGATACGCAGTATTTT.

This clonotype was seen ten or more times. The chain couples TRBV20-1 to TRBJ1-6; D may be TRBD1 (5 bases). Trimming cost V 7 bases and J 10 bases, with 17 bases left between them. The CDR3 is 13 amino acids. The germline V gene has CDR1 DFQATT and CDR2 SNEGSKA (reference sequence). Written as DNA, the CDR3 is TGCAGTGTAATAAGAGGACAAGCGTCACCCCTCCACTTT. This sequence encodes CSVIRGQASPLHF.

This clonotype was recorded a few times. CDR3 residues: CASSYTHGTGVEQYF. CDR3 bases: TGTGCCAGCAGTTACACCCACGGGACAGGGGTTGAGCAGTACTTC. This chain joins TRBV6-5 and TRBJ2-7; 10 nucleotides match TRBD1. V shed 2 bases, J shed 7 bases, and the junction held 8 bases outside the gene matches. The CDR3 sequence is 15 residues long. Germline CDR1 reads MNHEY; CDR2 reads SVGAGI.

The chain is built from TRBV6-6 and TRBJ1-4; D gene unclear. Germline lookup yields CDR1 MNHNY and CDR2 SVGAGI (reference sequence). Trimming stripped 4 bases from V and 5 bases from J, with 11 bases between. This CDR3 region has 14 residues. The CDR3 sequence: CASSLGNLNEKLFF. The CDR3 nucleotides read TGTGCCAGCAGTTTAGGAAACCTGAATGAAAAACTGTTTTTT.

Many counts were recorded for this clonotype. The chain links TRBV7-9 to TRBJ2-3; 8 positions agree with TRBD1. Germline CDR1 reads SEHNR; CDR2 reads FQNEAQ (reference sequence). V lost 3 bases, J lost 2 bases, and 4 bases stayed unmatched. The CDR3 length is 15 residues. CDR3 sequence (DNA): TGTGCCAGCAGCTTGGGGACAGGCGACACAGATACGCAGTATTTT. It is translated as CASSLGTGDTDTQYF.

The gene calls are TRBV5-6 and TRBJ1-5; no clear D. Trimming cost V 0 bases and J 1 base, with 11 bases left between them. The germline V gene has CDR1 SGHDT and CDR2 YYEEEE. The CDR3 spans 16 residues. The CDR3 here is CASSLVADTSNQPQHF. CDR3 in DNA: TGTGCCAGCAGCTTGGTAGCAGATACAAGCAATCAGCCCCAGCATTTT.

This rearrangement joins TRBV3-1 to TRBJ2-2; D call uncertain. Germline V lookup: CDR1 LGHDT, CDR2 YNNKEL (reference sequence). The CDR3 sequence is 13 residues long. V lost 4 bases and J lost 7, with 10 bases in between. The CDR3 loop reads CASSPRVGGELFF. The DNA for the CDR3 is TGTGCCAGCAGCCCCCGGGTAGGCGGGGAGCTGTTTTTT.

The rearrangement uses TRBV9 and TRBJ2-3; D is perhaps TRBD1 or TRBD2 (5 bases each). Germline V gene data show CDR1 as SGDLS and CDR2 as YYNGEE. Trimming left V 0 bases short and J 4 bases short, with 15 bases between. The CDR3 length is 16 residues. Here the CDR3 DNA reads TGTGCCAGCAGCGTAGGGGTGGCTAGCAGGGCAGATACGCAGTATTTT. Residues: CASSVGVASRADTQYF.

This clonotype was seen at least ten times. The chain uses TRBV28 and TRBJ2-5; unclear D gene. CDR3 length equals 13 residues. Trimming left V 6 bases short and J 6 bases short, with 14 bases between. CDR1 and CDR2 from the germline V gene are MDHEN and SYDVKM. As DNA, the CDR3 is TGTGCCAGCAGCCCCTCGAAATGGCAGACCCAGTACTTC. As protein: CASSPSKWQTQYF.

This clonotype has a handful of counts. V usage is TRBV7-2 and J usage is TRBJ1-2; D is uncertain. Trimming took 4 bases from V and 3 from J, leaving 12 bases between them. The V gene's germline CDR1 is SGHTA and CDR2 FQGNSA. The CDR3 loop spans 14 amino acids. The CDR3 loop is CASSSGGVYYGYTF. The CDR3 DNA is TGTGCCAGCAGCTCCGGCGGGGTCTACTATGGCTACACCTTC.

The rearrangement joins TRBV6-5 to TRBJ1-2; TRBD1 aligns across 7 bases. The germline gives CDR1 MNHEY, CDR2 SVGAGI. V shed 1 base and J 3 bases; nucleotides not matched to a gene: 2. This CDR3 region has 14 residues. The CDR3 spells CASSYFQGDYGYTF. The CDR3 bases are TGTGCCAGCAGTTACTTCCAGGGGGACTATGGCTACACCTTC.

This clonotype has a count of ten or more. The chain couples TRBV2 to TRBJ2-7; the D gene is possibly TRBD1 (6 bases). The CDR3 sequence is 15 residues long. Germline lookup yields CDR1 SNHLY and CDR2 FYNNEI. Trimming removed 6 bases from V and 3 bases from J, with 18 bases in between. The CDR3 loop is CASRAPDSPFYEQYF. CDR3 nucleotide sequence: TGTGCCAGCAGGGCACCGGACAGTCCCTTCTACGAGCAGTACTTC.